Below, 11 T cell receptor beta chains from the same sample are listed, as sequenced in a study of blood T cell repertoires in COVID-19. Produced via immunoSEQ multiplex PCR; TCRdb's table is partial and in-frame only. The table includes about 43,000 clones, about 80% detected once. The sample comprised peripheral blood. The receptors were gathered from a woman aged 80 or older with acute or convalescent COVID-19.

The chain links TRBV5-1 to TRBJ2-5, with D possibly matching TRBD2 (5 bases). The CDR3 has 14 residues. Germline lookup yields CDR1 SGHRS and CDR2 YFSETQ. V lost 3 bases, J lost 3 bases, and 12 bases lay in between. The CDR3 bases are TGCGCCAGCAGCTCGTTCGGACTTAAAGAGACCCAGTACTTC. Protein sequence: CASSSFGLKETQYF.

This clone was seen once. The CDR3 sequence: CASGGGLTQTQYF. The DNA of the CDR3 is TGTGCCAGCGGTGGGGGACTAACTCAGACCCAGTACTTC. The chain recombines TRBV19 with TRBJ2-5; TRBD2 matches at 7 bases. The CDR3 is 13 amino acids. V dropped 9 bases and J dropped 6; count of bases not matched to a gene: 10. CDR1 is LNHDA and CDR2 is SQIVND in the germline V gene (reference sequence).

CDR3 region: CASSPGQGTDTQYF. CDR3 coding DNA: TGTGCCAGCAGTCCGGGACAGGGAACAGATACGCAGTATTTT. This chain joins TRBV2 and TRBJ2-3; 9 positions agree with TRBD1. Germline CDR1 and CDR2: SNHLY and FYNNEI. J lost 3 bases, V lost 5 bases, and 3 bases had no gene match. CDR3 length: 14 residues.

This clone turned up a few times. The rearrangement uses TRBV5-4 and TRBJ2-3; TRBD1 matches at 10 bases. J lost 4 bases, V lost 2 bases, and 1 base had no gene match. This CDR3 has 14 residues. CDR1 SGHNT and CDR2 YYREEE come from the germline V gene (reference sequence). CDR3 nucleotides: TGTGCCAGCAGCTTAGGGACAGGGGCAGATACGCAGTATTTT. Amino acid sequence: CASSLGTGADTQYF.

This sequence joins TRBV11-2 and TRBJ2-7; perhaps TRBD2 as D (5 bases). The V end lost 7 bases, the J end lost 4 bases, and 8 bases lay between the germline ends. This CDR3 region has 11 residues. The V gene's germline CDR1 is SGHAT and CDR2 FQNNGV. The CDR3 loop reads CASTRGYEQYF. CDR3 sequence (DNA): TGTGCCAGCACCCGCGGGTACGAGCAGTACTTC. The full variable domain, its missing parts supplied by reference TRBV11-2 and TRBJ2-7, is EAGVAQSPRYKIIEKRQSVAFWCNPISGHATLYWYQQILGQGPKLLIQFQNNGVVDDSQLPKDRFSAERLKGVDSTLKIQPAKLEDSAVYLCASTRGYEQYFGPGTRLTVT.

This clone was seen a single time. CDR3 protein: CASSIGRGEAFF. The CDR3 DNA reads as TGTGCCAGCAGCATAGGCCGCGGTGAAGCTTTCTTT. The genes are TRBV7-9 and TRBJ1-1; D gene unclear. CDR1 is SEHNR and CDR2 is FQNEAQ in the germline V gene (reference sequence). Trimming stripped 5 bases from V and 7 bases from J, with 11 bases between. This CDR3 is built from 12 residues.

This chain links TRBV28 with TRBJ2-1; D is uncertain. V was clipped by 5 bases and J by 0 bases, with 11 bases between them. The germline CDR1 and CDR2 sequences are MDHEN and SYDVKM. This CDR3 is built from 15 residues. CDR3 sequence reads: CASSHYVSSYNEQFF. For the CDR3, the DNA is TGTGCCAGCAGTCACTACGTCAGCTCCTACAATGAGCAGTTCTTC.

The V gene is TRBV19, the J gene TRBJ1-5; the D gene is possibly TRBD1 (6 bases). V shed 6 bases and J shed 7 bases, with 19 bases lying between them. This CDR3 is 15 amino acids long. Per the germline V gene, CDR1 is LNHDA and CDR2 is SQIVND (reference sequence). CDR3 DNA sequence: TGTGCCAGTAGACAGGGAGGGGCATCAAGCCAGCCCCAGCATTTT. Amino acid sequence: CASRQGGASSQPQHF.

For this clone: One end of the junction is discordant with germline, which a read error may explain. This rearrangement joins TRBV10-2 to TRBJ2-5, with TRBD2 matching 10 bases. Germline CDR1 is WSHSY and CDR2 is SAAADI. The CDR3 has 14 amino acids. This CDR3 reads CTSSLAGGAETQYF. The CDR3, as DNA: TGCACCAGCAGTTTAGCGGGGGGCGCGGAGACCCAGTACTTC.

The CDR3 spells CASSADLAGGHQNTGELFF. DNA for the CDR3: TGTGCCAGCAGCGCCGACCTAGCGGGGGGCCACCAAAACACCGGGGAGCTGTTTTTT. V usage is TRBV9 and J usage is TRBJ2-2, with 11 bases aligning to TRBD2. The germline gives CDR1 SGDLS, CDR2 YYNGEE. V was clipped by 3 bases and J by 2 bases; unmatched bases: 12. The CDR3 length is 19 residues. Variable domain in full (rest from reference TRBV9 and TRBJ2-2): DSGVTQTPKHLITATGQRVTLRCSPRSGDLSVYWYQQSLDQGLQFLIQYYNGEERAKGNILERFSAQQFPDLHSELNLSSLELGDSALYFCASSADLAGGHQNTGELFFGEGSRLTVL.

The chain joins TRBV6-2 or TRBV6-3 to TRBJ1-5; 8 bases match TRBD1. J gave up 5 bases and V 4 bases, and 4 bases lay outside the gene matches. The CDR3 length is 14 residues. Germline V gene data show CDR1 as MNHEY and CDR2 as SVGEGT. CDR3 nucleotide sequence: TGTGCCAGCAGTTCGAGACAGGGGTATCAGCCCCAGCATTTT. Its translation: CASSSRQGYQPQHF.